The TCR beta chain under discussion was sequenced for a study of control samples from healthy donors and cancer patients. Germline V CDR1 and CDR2: MNHNY, SVGAGI (reference sequence). V lost 2 bases and J 8 bases, leaving 15 bases between the germline ends. The CDR3 runs 14 residues. Measured with immunoSEQ multiplex PCR; TCRdb has only the in-frame clones, and not every one. Of more than 80,000 clones in the sample, approximately 93% were seen once. This receptor was obtained from a young man in good health. The sequencing sample was made of blood. The gene calls are TRBV6-6 and TRBJ1-2; D is possibly TRBD1 (6 bases). In DNA, the CDR3 is TGTGCCAGCAGTTACAAAGACAGGCCGATCGGCTACACCTTC. It translates to CASSYKDRPIGYTF.